These 20 T cell receptor beta chains were sequenced from one sample in a study of post-analysis software for immune sequencing data (dated by TCRdb to the mid-2010s). The library relied on PCR. The sequencer listed for this sample is Illumina HiSeq 2500. To reduce PCR and sequencing biases, unique molecular identifiers were incorporated into the TCR beta cDNA libraries. TCRdb reworked the public reads: Q25 trimming with fastp, MiXCR clone assembly, productive beta chains retained. CDR3 protein duplicates are merged, each entry listing the most common genes and DNA. The table for this sample lists under 650,000 distinct CDR3 sequences; about 44% of them were counted only once. Roughly 1.7% of the sample belongs to the ten largest clones. Their recognized antigens are unknown. The study at large found these results: Several TRBV segments, including TRBV5-6, TRBV5-1 and TRBV20-1, were significantly more frequent in patients than controls.

The sample taken for sequencing was blood. These TCRs come from a girl under 18 with multiple sclerosis.

This clonotype was seen a few times. The V and J genes are TRBV9 and TRBJ2-2, with D unclear. CDR3 length: 14 residues. Germline loops: CDR1 SGDLS, CDR2 YYNGEE. V dropped 5 bases and J dropped 2 bases, with 10 bases sitting between them. The CDR3 region has the DNA TGTGCCAGCAGTTGGCAGACAAACACCGGGGAGCTGTTTTTT. The encoded protein is CASSWQTNTGELFF.

The chain carries TRBV12-3 or TRBV12-4 and TRBJ1-2, with D tentatively TRBD1 (5 bases). This CDR3 has 14 amino acids. V was pared by 3 bases and J by 11 bases, with 19 bases between. CDR3 in DNA: TGTGCCAGCAGTTTTCCGGGACTTACCTCGCGGTACACCTTC. Translation: CASSFPGLTSRYTF.

This clonotype was observed many times. The chain employs TRBV3-1 and TRBJ2-7; no clear D gene. CDR3 length: 12 residues. CDR1 and CDR2 from the germline V gene are LGHDT and YNNKEL (reference sequence). Between the trimmed V and J ends, which lost 4 bases and 4 bases, there was a span of 8 bases. This chain's CDR3 is CASSRSGYEQYF. As DNA, the CDR3 is TGTGCCAGCAGCCGATCAGGATACGAGCAGTACTTC.

This clonotype has a handful of counts. V usage is TRBV6-5 and J usage is TRBJ2-3; D call uncertain. V was shortened by 8 bases and J by 3 bases, with 9 bases between the two germline ends. Germline loops: CDR1 MNHEY, CDR2 SVGAGI. The length of the CDR3 is 12 residues. CDR3 DNA sequence: TGTGCCAGCGGAACTCCGACAGATACGCAGTATTTT. Amino acids: CASGTPTDTQYF.

This chain joins TRBV7-3 and TRBJ1-1; 9 bases line up with TRBD1. Germline V lookup: CDR1 SGHTA, CDR2 FQGTGA. This CDR3 region has 15 residues. Germline trimming cut 5 bases from V and 3 bases from J; bases unmatched to any gene: 7. The CDR3 DNA reads TGTGCCAGCAGCCGGTTGGACAGGGGTGACACTGAAGCTTTCTTT. Translating gives CASSRLDRGDTEAFF.

This chain joins TRBV20-1 and TRBJ2-4, with D possibly matching TRBD2 (6 bases). V gave up 5 bases and J gave up 0 bases, with 14 bases separating them. CDR1 is DFQATT, CDR2 SNEGSKA, per germline (reference sequence). The length of the CDR3 is 15 residues. The DNA of the CDR3 is TGCAGTGCTGCCCTAGCGCCCCTAGCCAAAAACATTCAGTACTTC. Translation: CSAALAPLAKNIQYF.

The chain joins TRBV7-2 to TRBJ1-2; D not resolved. The CDR3 has 13 residues. Germline V gene lookup returns CDR1 SGHTA and CDR2 FQGNSA. V lost 4 bases and J 4 bases, leaving 10 bases between the germline ends. CDR3 nucleotide sequence: TGTGCCAGCAGCTGGGAGGTGGGCTATGGCTACACCTTC. This translates into CASSWEVGYGYTF.

The V call is TRBV6-2 or TRBV6-3, the J call TRBJ2-5; tentatively, D is TRBD2 (5 bases). Germline V gene sequence: CDR1 MNHEY, CDR2 SVGEGT. V was trimmed by 5 bases and J by 11 bases, leaving 21 bases between them. The CDR3 runs 14 residues. CDR3: CASSPRSGTGEQYF. Here the CDR3 DNA reads TGTGCCAGCAGTCCCCGGAGCGGAACTGGTGAGCAGTACTTC.

J is TRBJ2-3 and V is TRBV10-3; D is uncertain. The CDR3 consists of 13 residues. Germline assignment: CDR1 ENHRY and CDR2 SYGVKD. Trimming shortened V by 4 bases and J by 4 bases, and 9 bases separated the two germline ends. The CDR3 region has the DNA TGTGCCATCAGTGTTTCTGGCGCAGATACGCAGTATTTT. It codes for CAISVSGADTQYF.

The J gene is TRBJ1-1, the V gene TRBV12-3 or TRBV12-4; D unresolved. The CDR3 runs to 13 residues. The germline V and J ends were trimmed by 6 bases and 0 bases, with 8 bases remaining between them. CDR3 in amino acids: CASRYIVNTEAFF. The CDR3 DNA sequence: TGTGCCAGCAGGTACATCGTGAACACTGAAGCTTTCTTT.

This clonotype has more than one count but fewer than ten. The chain recombines TRBV10-3 with TRBJ2-7; D gene uncertain. Germline loops: CDR1 ENHRY, CDR2 SYGVKD. The CDR3 extends over 14 amino acids. The germline V and J ends were trimmed by 3 bases and 3 bases, with 12 bases remaining between them. In DNA, the CDR3 is TGTGCCATCAGTGACTCCGGCAGAGACTACGAGCAGTACTTC. It is translated as CAISDSGRDYEQYF.

The chain joins TRBV6-5 to TRBJ2-1, with D perhaps TRBD1 (6 bases). Germline CDR1 and CDR2: MNHEY and SVGAGI. V lost 3 bases, J lost 4 bases, and 10 bases lay in between. The CDR3 is 14 amino acids. Here the CDR3 DNA reads TGTGCCAGCAGTTATACACAGGGATACAATGAGCAGTTCTTC. It translates to CASSYTQGYNEQFF.

The chain combines TRBV12-3 or TRBV12-4 with TRBJ2-5, with TRBD2 identical over 9 bases. V lost 6 bases and J lost 4; bases outside the gene matches: 6. The CDR3 length is 14 residues. This chain's CDR3 is CASSPGGRVETQYF. CDR3 nucleotides: TGTGCCAGCAGCCCCGGCGGGAGGGTAGAGACCCAGTACTTC.

This clonotype appeared many times. V usage is TRBV7-9 and J usage is TRBJ2-1, with a weak D call TRBD2 (6 bases). Germline V gene sequence: CDR1 SEHNR, CDR2 FQNEAQ (reference sequence). Trimming took 8 bases from V and 9 from J, leaving 17 bases between them. The CDR3 consists of 13 residues. The CDR3 is CASAIGEAGEQFF. The CDR3 nucleotides read TGTGCCAGCGCTATCGGGGAAGCGGGTGAGCAGTTCTTC.

The chain has TRBV10-3 and TRBJ2-1; 9 nucleotides match TRBD2. The CDR3 loop spans 17 amino acids. Germline V gene data show CDR1 as ENHRY and CDR2 as SYGVKD. Trimming removed 4 bases from V and 1 base from J; junction bases left unmatched: 8. CDR3: CAISVVAGAGSYNEQFF. CDR3 DNA: TGTGCCATCAGTGTAGTAGCGGGAGCTGGGTCCTACAATGAGCAGTTCTTC.

V and J are TRBV2 and TRBJ1-1; 7 nucleotides match TRBD1. Germline assignment: CDR1 SNHLY and CDR2 FYNNEI. V was clipped by 4 bases and J by 8 bases; unmatched bases: 1. The CDR3 extends over 11 amino acids. CDR3 in DNA: TGTGCCAGCAGTGTACAGGGGGAAGCTTTCTTT. It codes for CASSVQGEAFF.

The V gene is TRBV5-1, the J gene TRBJ2-5; 7 bases line up with TRBD2. With the DNA end fitting TRBJ2-7 better, the J assignment may be wrong. CDR1 and CDR2 (germline): SGHRS, YFSETQ. This CDR3 has 14 amino acids. As DNA, the CDR3 is TGCGCCAGCAGCTTGGCCCTGCGGGAGCTCGAGCAGTACTTC. Protein sequence: CASSLALRELEQYF.

A word on this clonotype: The germline gene is not matched at one end of the junction; a read error may be the cause. The V gene is TRBV5-1, the J gene TRBJ1-1, with D maybe TRBD1 (5 bases). Looked up from germline, CDR1 is SGHRS and CDR2 is YFSETQ. The CDR3 is made up of 15 amino acids. The CDR3: CASNLGVGGRTEAFF. In DNA form, the CDR3 reads TGCGCCAGCAACTTGGGAGTTGGGGGAAGGACTGAAGCTTTCTTT.

The CDR3 nucleotides are TGTGCCAGCAGTTCCCTCCGGGACAGGGACTACGAGCAGTACTTC. Its protein is CASSSLRDRDYEQYF. This sequence joins TRBV12-3 or TRBV12-4 and TRBJ2-7, with TRBD1 matching 9 bases. The CDR3 contains 15 residues. With 4 bases clipped from V and 3 bases from J, the junction kept 7 bases outside the gene matches.

The chain has TRBV20-1 and TRBJ1-1; no clear D gene. V lost 6 bases and J lost 3, with 14 bases in between. This CDR3 comprises 13 residues. CDR1 is DFQATT, CDR2 SNEGSKA, per germline (reference sequence). CDR3 sequence reads: CSALRRRDTEAFF. The CDR3 nucleotides read TGCAGTGCCCTCAGAAGGAGGGACACTGAAGCTTTCTTT.